These 18 T cell receptor beta chains originate from one sample sequenced in a study of T cells in Graves' hyperthyroidism and ophthalmopathy (dated 2019 in TCRdb). The library relied on multiplex PCR. The instrument given in TCRdb is Illumina HiSeq 2000. TCR beta CDR3 regions were amplified from RNA transcripts. For the first round of RT-PCR on the TCR CDR3, the HTBI primer set was used together with the Qiagen OneStep RT-PCR kit. TCRdb reprocessing: public reads trimmed at Q25 with fastp, clones called with MiXCR, in-frame beta chains kept. When rows share a CDR3 protein, they turn into one entry using the most common DNA and genes. The sample data list about 560,000 distinct CDR3 sequences, and roughly 17% of these were observed just once. Around 18% of the sample is taken by the ten largest. The sample taken for sequencing was blood. The receptors derive from a woman younger than 35 with Graves' hyperthyroidism.

This clonotype has a handful of counts. The chain recombines TRBV6-5 with TRBJ2-5; 8 nucleotides match TRBD2. This CDR3 is 16 amino acids long. Germline CDR1 MNHEY, CDR2 SVGAGI. The junction had 12 bases not matched to a gene; V was cut back by 4 bases and J by 5 bases. CDR3 amino acids: CASSSPLNPSGETQYF. CDR3 nucleotide sequence: TGTGCCAGCAGTTCTCCCCTCAACCCTAGCGGGGAGACCCAGTACTTC.

This clonotype has a handful of counts. The rearrangement uses TRBV5-4 and TRBJ2-5; D not certain. The CDR3 covers 15 residues. Germline lookup yields CDR1 SGHNT and CDR2 YYREEE (reference sequence). The V end lost 4 bases, the J end lost 1 base, and 14 bases lay between the germline ends. The CDR3 is CASSPDGVPQETQYF. As DNA, the CDR3 is TGTGCCAGCAGCCCGGATGGGGTACCCCAAGAGACCCAGTACTTC.

At least ten counts were recorded for this clonotype. The rearrangement links TRBV20-1 to TRBJ2-5; D uncertain. CDR1 and CDR2 (germline): DFQATT, SNEGSKA (reference sequence). The CDR3 runs to 15 residues. Trimming removed 2 bases at V and 3 bases at J, with 16 bases between. The CDR3 protein is CSARPKAWYEETQYF. The CDR3, as DNA: TGCAGTGCTAGACCCAAAGCTTGGTACGAAGAGACCCAGTACTTC.

This clonotype has a count of ten or more. The J gene is TRBJ2-1, the V gene TRBV28, with unresolved D. Germline lookup yields CDR1 MDHEN and CDR2 SYDVKM. Trimming took 2 bases from V and 6 from J, leaving 5 bases between them. CDR3 size: 12 residues. The CDR3 protein is CASSLGTNEQFF. The CDR3, as DNA: TGTGCCAGCAGTTTAGGAACCAATGAGCAGTTCTTC.

This clonotype was picked up a small number of times. This sequence joins TRBV12-3 or TRBV12-4 and TRBJ2-3; D possibly matches TRBD1 or TRBD2 (5 bases each). The V end lost 8 bases, the J end lost 4 bases, and 10 bases lay between the germline ends. This CDR3 spans 12 amino acids. The CDR3 region is CASLGVADTQYF. The DNA of the CDR3 is TGTGCCAGCCTGGGGGTCGCAGATACGCAGTATTTT.

This clonotype was seen a handful of times. This chain links TRBV6-2 or TRBV6-3 with TRBJ2-4, with D possibly being TRBD2 (5 bases). Trimming cost V 4 bases and J 6 bases, with 10 bases left between them. CDR1 is MNHEY and CDR2 is SVGEGT in the germline V gene. The length of the CDR3 is 13 residues. For the CDR3, the DNA is TGTGCCAGCAGTTGCCGGGAAGTAAACATTCAGTACTTC. The encoded protein is CASSCREVNIQYF.

This clonotype has more than one count but fewer than ten. The chain couples TRBV10-1 to TRBJ2-1; no reliable D call. The CDR3 has 15 amino acids. The ends were cut back, 4 bases at V and 0 bases at J, with 10 bases in the middle. Germline CDR1 is WNHNN and CDR2 is SYGVQD (reference sequence). The CDR3 is CASSAAGSSYNEQFF. CDR3 DNA: TGCGCCAGCAGTGCTGCCGGCAGCTCCTACAATGAGCAGTTCTTC.

The V gene is TRBV20-1, the J gene TRBJ1-6; 8 bases are a match to TRBD1. The CDR3 loop spans 13 amino acids. The germline gives CDR1 DFQATT, CDR2 SNEGSKA (reference sequence). The junction had 6 bases not matched to a gene; V was cut back by 5 bases and J by 9 bases. The CDR3 loop reads CSAWDRSGSPLHF. DNA for the CDR3: TGCAGTGCTTGGGACAGGTCGGGTTCACCCCTCCACTTT.

This clonotype was counted a few times. J is TRBJ1-5 and V is TRBV12-3 or TRBV12-4; 7 bases match TRBD1. V was pared by 3 bases and J by 7 bases, with 6 bases of the junction left unmatched. The CDR3 loop spans 14 amino acids. The CDR3 coding sequence is TGTGCCAGCAGTTTGCCAGGGGGATCACAGCCCCAGCATTTT. Its protein is CASSLPGGSQPQHF.

This clonotype has only one observation. The chain has TRBV2 and TRBJ2-3, with a possible D match to TRBD1 (5 bases). The CDR3 totals 15 residues. Germline CDR1 reads SNHLY; CDR2 reads FYNNEI. V lost 9 bases and J 1 base, leaving 17 bases between the germline ends. The CDR3 loop is CASLWTRLGTDTQYF. In DNA, the CDR3 is TGTGCCAGTCTATGGACAAGATTGGGCACAGATACGCAGTATTTT.

The CDR3 coding sequence is TGTGCCAGCTCCGCCGGGCTGGGCTACGAGCAGTACTTC. This sequence encodes CASSAGLGYEQYF. The chain recombines TRBV18 with TRBJ2-7, with D uncertain. This CDR3 region has 13 residues. V lost 6 bases to trimming and J lost 3 bases, with 12 bases between them. Germline V lookup: CDR1 KGHSH, CDR2 LQKENI.

There are a few counts of this clonotype. This chain joins TRBV10-3 and TRBJ2-2; 8 nucleotides agree with TRBD2. Trimming took 6 bases from V and 6 from J; bases not matched to a gene: 6. The CDR3 sequence is 14 residues long. Germline values: CDR1 ENHRY, CDR2 SYGVKD. The CDR3 region is CAISPGTSAGELFF. CDR3 in DNA: TGTGCCATCAGCCCCGGGACTAGTGCCGGGGAGCTGTTTTTT.

This clonotype has more than one count but fewer than ten. The V call is TRBV3-1, the J call TRBJ2-2, with D unclear. Trimming took off 4 bases at V and 4 bases at J, with 10 bases between the two ends. Germline CDR1 reads LGHDT; CDR2 reads YNNKEL (reference sequence). CDR3 length: 14 residues. The CDR3 nucleotides read TGTGCCAGCAGCCCCCACAGCTTCACCGGGGAGCTGTTTTTT. Translating it yields CASSPHSFTGELFF.

This clonotype has at least ten counts. The rearrangement uses TRBV7-9 and TRBJ2-1; 7 nucleotides align to TRBD1. CDR1 and CDR2 (germline): SEHNR, FQNEAQ (reference sequence). CDR3 size: 16 residues. V trimming: 4 bases; J trimming: 5 bases; junction bases outside the gene matches: 11. The CDR3 is CASSSLTGSPNNEQFF. The CDR3, as DNA: TGTGCCAGCAGCTCACTGACAGGGTCTCCGAACAATGAGCAGTTCTTC. Full variable domain (remainder filled in from reference TRBV7-9 and TRBJ2-1): DTGVSQNPRHKITKRGQNVTFRCDPISEHNRLYWYRQTLGQGPEFLTYFQNEAQLEKSRLLSDRFSAERPKGSFSTLEIQRTEQGDSAMYLCASSSLTGSPNNEQFFGPGTRLTVL.

This clonotype turned up a few times. The chain has TRBV20-1 and TRBJ2-7; D unresolved. Trimming stripped 1 base from V and 0 bases from J, with 10 bases between. CDR1 is DFQATT and CDR2 is SNEGSKA in the germline V gene (reference sequence). The CDR3 is 14 residues long. The CDR3 sequence: CSARVAYSSYEQYF. DNA of the CDR3: TGCAGTGCTAGAGTGGCCTACAGCTCCTACGAGCAGTACTTC.

This clonotype was counted between two and nine times. The chain uses TRBV11-3 and TRBJ1-1; D is unclear. Germline V gives CDR1 SGHNT, CDR2 YENEEA. V lost 3 bases to trimming and J lost 1 base, with 9 bases between them. This CDR3 comprises 14 residues. The CDR3 spells CASSFLGENTEAFF. The CDR3 DNA reads as TGTGCCAGCAGCTTTCTGGGAGAGAACACTGAAGCTTTCTTT.

This clonotype was seen only a few times. The chain has TRBV3-1 and TRBJ1-1; 7 bases are a match to TRBD1. CDR3 length: 19 amino acids. Germline-derived CDR1 and CDR2 are LGHDT and YNNKEL (reference sequence). Trimming at V came to 4 bases and at J to 0 bases, leaving 17 bases not matched to a gene. The CDR3 bases are TGTGCCAGCAGCCCGTTTCCGGGACAGAGAGTTTCAATGAACACTGAAGCTTTCTTT. This translates into CASSPFPGQRVSMNTEAFF.

This clonotype was seen a few times. The chain uses TRBV2 and TRBJ1-5, with no clear D. The CDR3 has 12 residues. V was shortened by 3 bases and J by 6 bases, with 6 bases between the two germline ends. Germline V lookup: CDR1 SNHLY, CDR2 FYNNEI. The CDR3 DNA is TGTGCCAGCAGTGATGGCTTTCAGCCCCAGCATTTT. Residues: CASSDGFQPQHF.